This T cell receptor beta chain was found in a study of CD8 T cells in ankylosing spondylitis. TCRdb independently ran MiXCR on the 5' RACE reads; one entry per CDR3 protein. The sample lists under 450,000 distinct CDR3 sequences, over 15% occurring once. Points on this clonotype: Its antigen remains unidentified.

Findings and caveats of the study: Reportedly, disease-linked clones are significantly enriched in ankylosing spondylitis patients' matched synovial fluid. Ankylosing spondylitis blood seemed to carry a telltale TCR beta motif made of under 10 highly homologous variants.

This CDR3 is 15 amino acids long. The V gene end was trimmed by 0 bases and the J gene end by 8 bases; junction bases not matched to a gene: 6. The germline gives CDR1 SQVTM, CDR2 ANQGSEA. The V and J genes are TRBV29-1 and TRBJ2-1; TRBD2 matches at 11 bases. Specimen: blood, either unsorted or a sorted T cell fraction (not recorded which). This TCR was recovered from a male donor with ankylosing spondylitis. The CDR3: CSVEEVLAGADEQFF. CDR3 nucleotide sequence: TGCAGCGTTGAAGAGGTACTAGCGGGGGCCGATGAGCAGTTCTTC.